A selection of T cell receptor beta chains follows, all from one sample in a study of blood T cell repertoires in COVID-19. Method: immunoSEQ multiplex PCR; TCRdb's copy keeps in-frame clones and lacks some. The sample yields fewer than 400,000 clones, just under 90% seen once. The sample taken for sequencing was peripheral blood. The receptor set was obtained from a woman in her twenties or thirties with COVID-19, enrolled during active disease. Each CDR3 is given with its conserved first and last residue. Fields, in order: J gene, V gene, CDR3 protein.

TRBJ1-1	TRBV19	CASSLMNTEAFF
TRBJ2-5	TRBV4-1	CASSQARGTQYF
TRBJ2-5	TRBV11-3	CASTLRQISETQYF
TRBJ1-6	TRBV27	CASSLDRRGFGSNSPLHF
TRBJ2-3	TRBV19	CASSRQGGTDTQYF
TRBJ2-3	TRBV7-8	CASSSSGVLGTDTQYF
TRBJ1-6	TRBV6-4	CASSEGRRLNSPLHF
TRBJ1-1	TRBV19	CASSIQGAHTEAFF
TRBJ1-1	TRBV4-1	CASGTANTEAFF
TRBJ1-3	TRBV7-2	CASSYGTAGNTIYF
TRBJ1-4	TRBV5-4	CASSAAGTVAEKLFF
TRBJ2-3	TRBV2	CASSQRDTDTQYF
TRBJ1-1	TRBV18	CASSRDTNTEAFF
TRBJ1-2	TRBV7-2	CASSLSRGGYTF
TRBJ1-1	TRBV10-3	CAISEAIPDTEAFF
TRBJ1-4	TRBV2	CASSEDRPHEKLFF
TRBJ1-6	TRBV16	CASSQTGFMGETLHF
TRBJ2-5	TRBV3-1/TRBV3-2	CASSRAQRGNQETQYF
TRBJ2-2	TRBV11-2	CASSLLAGGPGELFF
TRBJ1-1	TRBV6-5	CASSYGQLTEAFF
TRBJ1-2	TRBV6-5	CASRIYLTGGGYTF
TRBJ2-2	TRBV4-2	CASGPAGANTGELFF
TRBJ2-3	TRBV4-3	CASSQGGEVDTQYF
TRBJ1-3	TRBV5-6	CASSLRQIFSGNTIYF
TRBJ2-2	TRBV25-1	CASSVRTGELFF
TRBJ1-1	TRBV11-2	CASSFSLPPGAFF
TRBJ1-2	TRBV29-1	CSVGTGGNYGYTF
TRBJ1-1	TRBV5-1	CASTPLGAPGNTEAFF
TRBJ1-2	TRBV2	CASSGTGFNYGYTF
TRBJ2-1	TRBV7-9	CASSSPVGPSNEQFF
TRBJ1-5	TRBV6-5	CASSTQGLSNQPQHF
TRBJ1-1	TRBV18	CASSPPRGGNTEAFF
TRBJ1-1	TRBV27	CASRSGTGYTEAFF
TRBJ1-1	TRBV6-5	CASSYSGTGEAFF
TRBJ2-7	TRBV4-3	CASSQETGGAYEQYF
TRBJ2-7	TRBV30	CAWSEIPSEQYF
TRBJ2-1	TRBV3-1/TRBV3-2	CASSPTTAGGAWYEQFF
TRBJ1-6	TRBV5-5	CASSSGTGGVTPLHF
TRBJ1-1	TRBV6-1	CASSEPDRGRGTEAFF
TRBJ1-5	TRBV28	CASSFYLGGYSNQPQHF
TRBJ1-1	TRBV3-1/TRBV3-2	CASSQVTDTHTEAFF
TRBJ1-1	TRBV5-1	CASSLDGRGNTEAFF
TRBJ1-1	TRBV5-1	CASSLVSVSVNTEAFF
TRBJ1-1	TRBV10-2	CASSGGADGTEAFF
TRBJ1-5	TRBV27	CASSFFNQPQHF
TRBJ1-2	TRBV19	CASSLDRGPLNYGYTF
TRBJ1-1	TRBV29-1	CSVGNPLGTANTEAFF
TRBJ2-1	TRBV15	CATSRPRTTGRYNEQFF
TRBJ1-6	TRBV27	CASSLKRVQNNSPLHF
TRBJ1-6	TRBV9	CASSPSINAPLHF